Here is one T cell receptor (beta chain) with its context. Its antigen remains unidentified. The input lacks base qualities; no much larger clone sits a single base away. This entry belongs to a study of somatic mutations in cytotoxic T cells in rheumatoid arthritis (dated by TCRdb to between 2016 and 2019). Concerning the study at large: Right after diagnosis and prior to the start of any treatment, less than 35 ml EDTA of peripheral blood was drawn from patients. Sorted V beta1+ cells also underwent TCRB sequencing, and some V beta antibody-stained T-cell populations were flow-sorted at nearly 100% purity on a FACSAria II or Sony SH800. Patients and controls did not essentially differ in median age, which was nearly identical between the groups. A total of 65 or so rheumatoid arthritis patients and about 20 healthy controls underwent TCRB deep sequencing. In newly diagnosed rheumatoid arthritis without treatment, the study examined if expanded CD8+ T-cell clones harbor somatic mutations, relying on TCRB deep sequencing to characterize clonality.

Positive magnetic bead selection on an AutoMACS was used to isolate CD4+ and CD8+ cells, with flow cytometry used to check purity. Clonal expansions were first screened by flow cytometry with a TCR V beta antibody panel, then characterized by TCRB deep sequencing of sorted CD8+ fractions. Peripheral blood mononuclear cells were obtained using density gradient separation with Ficoll-Paque PLUS. Nucleospin Tissue or Tissue XS kits were used to extract DNA from CD4-enriched, CD8-enriched or PBMC samples, and a Qubit 2.0 fluorometer was used for quantification. Compared with germline, V lacks 4 bases and J lacks 1 base; bases without a gene match: 11. The CDR3 measures 17 amino acids from cysteine to phenylalanine. Just CDR3 DNA is preserved here, 51 bases in frame from base 1. The germline V gene (reference sequence) supplies CDR1 LNHDA and CDR2 SQIVND. The investigation overall reported the following: No adjustment for multiple comparisons was made for the slight TRBV07 underrepresentation in patients. It was unknown which antigens the expanded CD8+ clones targeted, and their absence from virus-specific databases did not exclude viral specificity. Rheumatoid arthritis patients and age-matched healthy controls did not significantly differ in CD8+ T-cell clonality. Several identical CD8+ TCRB sequences were found in both blood and synovial fluid, and in about an eighth of the roughly 65 patients the largest CD8+ clone exceeded 20% of CD8+ cells. An increase of CD8+ clonality with age was seen in patients (Spearman r ≈ 0.49) but not in healthy controls.

Sequencing of TCRB CDR3 was done on genomic DNA with the immunoSEQ assay. On the study's bioinformatics: Published virus-specific TCRB sequences were compared with patient CD8+ clones larger than 1%, and only a few matches were found. The analyses included only productive TCRB rearrangements. A clone was defined by a unique TCRB CDR3 sequence, and clonality was computed as a productive clonality index based on Shannon entropy. Repertoire overlap for a pair of samples was computed from each clone's template counts relative to total templates per sample. A correlation with a Spearman r of around 0.6 was found between V-gene usage by flow cytometry and V-gene usage by TCRB sequencing. The immuneACCESS repertoire file appears here via TCRdb, limited to in-frame rearrangements. These files lack a portion of the clones; in checked studies, under half of the deficit traces to unresolved V genes, and the cause of the others is not known. That table is the source of V, J and clone size, and D and trimming were worked out from the DNA. Here the sample has about 19,000 clones; 75% to 85% occur a single time. Of the sample, roughly an eighth falls within the top ten clones.

Source material: CD8+ T cells sorted from blood. The chain employs TRBV19 and TRBJ2-3; 7 of the junction bases match TRBD1. The sequence came from an adult with rheumatoid arthritis. In nucleotide form, the sequence is TGTGCCAGTAGTACCCGATACGACAGGGAGCGCACAGATACGCAGTATTTT. The encoded protein is CASSTRYDRERTDTQYF. Joined to the reference TRBV19 and TRBJ2-3 proteins, this CDR3 gives the full variable domain: DGGITQSPKYLFRKEGQNVTLSCEQNLNHDAMYWYRQDPGQGLRLIYYSQIVNDFQKGDIAEGYSVSREKKESFPLTVTSAQKNPTAFYLCASSTRYDRERTDTQYFGPGTRLTVL.